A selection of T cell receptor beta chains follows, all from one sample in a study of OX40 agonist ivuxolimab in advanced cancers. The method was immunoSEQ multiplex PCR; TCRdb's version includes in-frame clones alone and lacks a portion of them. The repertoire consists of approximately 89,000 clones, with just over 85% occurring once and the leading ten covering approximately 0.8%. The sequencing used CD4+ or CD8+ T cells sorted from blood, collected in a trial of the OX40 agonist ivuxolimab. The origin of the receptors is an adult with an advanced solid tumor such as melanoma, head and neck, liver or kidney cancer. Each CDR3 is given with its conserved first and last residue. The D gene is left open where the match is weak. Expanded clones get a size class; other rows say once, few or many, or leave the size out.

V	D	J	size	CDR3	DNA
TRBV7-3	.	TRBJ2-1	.	CASSPRGELSYNEQFF	TGTGCCAGCAGTCCAAGGGGGGAGCTTTCCTACAATGAGCAGTTCTTC
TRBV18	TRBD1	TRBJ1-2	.	CASSPGRTGERGYTF	TGTGCCAGCTCACCAGGGCGGACAGGGGAGCGGGGCTACACCTTC
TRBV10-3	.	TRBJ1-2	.	CAISETGYGYTF	TGTGCCATCAGTGAGACCGGCTATGGCTACACCTTC
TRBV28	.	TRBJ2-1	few	CASRGSLRDEQFF	TGTGCCAGCAGAGGGTCCCTAAGGGATGAGCAGTTCTTC
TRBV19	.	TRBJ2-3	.	CASSIGSPWDTQYF	TGTGCCAGTAGTATAGGGTCCCCCTGGGATACGCAGTATTTT
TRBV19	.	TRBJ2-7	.	CASSIRVHYEQYF	TGTGCCAGTAGTATTCGGGTCCACTACGAGCAGTACTTC
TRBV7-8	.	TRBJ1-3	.	CASSSEGWDGNTIYF	TGTGCCAGCAGCTCGGAGGGTTGGGATGGAAACACCATATATTTT
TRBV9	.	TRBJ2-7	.	CASSVAHQGPYEQYF	TGTGCCAGCAGCGTAGCCCACCAGGGGCCCTACGAGCAGTACTTC
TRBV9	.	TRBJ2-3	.	CASSVQQSTDTQYF	TGTGCCAGCAGCGTACAGCAAAGCACAGATACACAGTATTTT
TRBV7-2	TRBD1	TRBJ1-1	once	CASRRQGMGNTEAFF	TGTGCCAGCAGACGACAGGGGATGGGGAACACTGAAGCTTTCTTT
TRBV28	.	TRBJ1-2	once	CASSGRAAGYTF	TGTGCCAGCAGCGGTAGGGCGGCGGGCTACACCTTC
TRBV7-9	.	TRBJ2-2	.	CASSPGHTNTGELFF	TGTGCCAGCAGCCCCGGACATACGAACACCGGGGAGCTGTTTTTT
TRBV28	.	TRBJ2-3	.	CASSSGTLYTDTQYF	TGTGCCAGCAGTTCAGGGACACTTTACACAGATACGCAGTATTTT
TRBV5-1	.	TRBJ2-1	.	CASSLGDSQSNEQFF	TGCGCCAGCAGCTTGGGGGACTCCCAATCCAATGAGCAGTTCTTC
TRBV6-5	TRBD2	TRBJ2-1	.	CASSLAGGLGEQFF	TGTGCCAGCAGCTTAGCGGGAGGGTTGGGTGAGCAGTTCTTC
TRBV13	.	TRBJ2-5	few	CASSPPAGEPQETQYF	TGTGCCAGCAGCCCGCCGGCAGGGGAGCCGCAAGAGACCCAGTACTTC
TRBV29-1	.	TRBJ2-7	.	CSVGPNGIAYEQYF	TGCAGCGTTGGCCCTAATGGGATAGCCTACGAGCAGTACTTC
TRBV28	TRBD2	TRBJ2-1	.	CASSLRTRGYNEQFF	TGTGCCAGCAGTTTAAGGACTAGAGGCTACAATGAGCAGTTCTTC
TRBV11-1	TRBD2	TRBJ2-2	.	CASSPRTSGRLNTGELFF	TGTGCCAGCAGCCCCCGGACTAGCGGGAGATTGAACACCGGGGAGCTGTTTTTT
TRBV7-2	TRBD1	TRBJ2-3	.	CASSLAVQGGDTQYF	TGTGCCAGCAGCTTAGCCGTACAGGGGGGAGATACGCAGTATTTT
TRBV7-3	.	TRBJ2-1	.	CASSEPEAPNNEQFF	TGTGCCAGCAGCGAACCGGAAGCCCCAAACAATGAGCAGTTCTTC
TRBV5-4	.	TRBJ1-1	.	CASIKDTEAFF	TGTGCCAGCATTAAGGATACTGAAGCTTTCTTT
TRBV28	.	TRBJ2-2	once	CATLPPNTGELFF	TGTGCCACCCTCCCTCCGAACACCGGGGAGCTGTTTTTT
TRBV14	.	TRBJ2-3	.	CASSQEGRKGVDTQYF	TGTGCCAGCAGCCAAGAAGGGCGGAAGGGGGTAGATACGCAGTATTTT
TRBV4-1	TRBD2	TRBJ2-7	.	CASSQVTIPASGKSSYEQYF	TGCGCCAGCAGCCAAGTAACAATCCCGGCTAGCGGGAAAAGCTCCTACGAGCAGTACTTC
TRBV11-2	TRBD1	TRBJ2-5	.	CASSLMGQSQETQYF	TGTGCCAGCAGCTTAATGGGACAGTCTCAAGAGACCCAGTACTTC
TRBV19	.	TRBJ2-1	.	CASSITNSYNEQFF	TGTGCCAGTAGTATAACGAATTCCTACAATGAGCAGTTCTTC
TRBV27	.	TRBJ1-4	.	CASSRGGRGEKLFF	TGTGCCAGCAGTAGGGGGGGCCGGGGTGAAAAACTGTTTTTT
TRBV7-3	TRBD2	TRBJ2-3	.	CASSPQTSGSMGTQYF	TGTGCCAGCTCCCCTCAGACTAGCGGGAGTATGGGTACGCAGTATTTT
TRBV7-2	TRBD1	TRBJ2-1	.	CASSQTGSLYNEQFF	TGTGCCAGCAGTCAGACAGGGTCTTTATACAATGAGCAGTTCTTC
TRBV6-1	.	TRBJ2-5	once	CASSDSGRGLETQYF	TGTGCCAGCAGTGACTCGGGTCGGGGTCTTGAGACCCAGTACTTC